The 3 T cell receptor beta chains reported below all come from one sample, sequenced in a study of long-term antiretroviral therapy in people with HIV. The libraries were made with immunoSEQ v3.0 at survey level. Produced via immunoSEQ multiplex PCR; TCRdb's table is partial and in-frame only. The table records fewer than 35,000 clones, around four fifths of them present only once. This sample comprised unsorted PBMCs, obtained 2.9 years after starting antiretroviral therapy. Receptors originate from a man aged 50-59 years with HIV.

The V call is TRBV29-1, the J call TRBJ2-7; 8 nucleotides match TRBD1. The junction had 9 bases not matched to a gene; V was cut back by 7 bases and J by 1 base. The germline gives CDR1 SQVTM, CDR2 ANQGSEA. The CDR3 length is 14 residues. The CDR3 DNA sequence: TGCAGCGCGAAGGTGACAGGGGATTCCTACGAGCAGTACTTC. This codes for CSAKVTGDSYEQYF.

J is TRBJ1-5 and V is TRBV19; D remains ambiguous. Trimming cost V 1 base and J 4 bases, with 8 bases left between them. The germline CDR1 and CDR2 sequences are LNHDA and SQIVND (reference sequence). The CDR3 covers 14 residues. DNA for the CDR3: TGTGCCAGTAGTATAGGCGGGGATAATCAGCCCCAGCATTTT. Translation: CASSIGGDNQPQHF.

This chain connects TRBV5-1 to TRBJ2-1; 7 positions agree with TRBD1. This CDR3 comprises 15 residues. Germline values: CDR1 SGHRS, CDR2 YFSETQ. Losses at the gene ends were 4 bases for V and 1 base for J; bases not matched to a gene: 5. The CDR3 DNA follows: TGCGCCAGCAGCGCCGGACAGGAATCCTACAATGAGCAGTTCTTC. It yields the protein CASSAGQESYNEQFF.